Presented here are 25 T cell receptor beta chains from one specimen sequenced in a study of regulatory T cells in long-lasting Graves disease. Stated time point: newly diagnosed GD, antithyroid drugs for less than 3 months. The authors made the TCR library using RNA they extracted from PBMCs. Relying on iRepertoire HTBI primers and Arm-PCR of CDR3 regions, the team built TCR beta libraries. MiXCR was run by TCRdb on the multiplex PCR reads, yielding one entry per CDR3 protein. In the table there are over 350,000 distinct CDR3 sequences, about 14% of which are singletons. These same records also appear under a second study, on T cells in Graves' hyperthyroidism and ophthalmopathy.

Sequences were derived from peripheral blood mononuclear cells (PBMCs), sampled at new diagnosis, from a patient treated with antithyroid drugs. The receptors were gathered from a woman in her forties or fifties with Graves disease.

Many counts were recorded for this clonotype. In DNA, the CDR3 is TGTGCCAGCAGTTTAGTAGGGGGCGAGGCTTTCTTT. Its translation: CASSLVGGEAFF. The chain is built from TRBV12-3 or TRBV12-4 and TRBJ1-1; TRBD1 aligns across 7 bases. With 1 base clipped from V and 11 bases from J, the junction kept 4 bases outside the gene matches. There are 12 residues in the CDR3.

This clonotype showed up many times. This chain connects TRBV9 to TRBJ2-7; 12 positions agree with TRBD2. CDR1 SGDLS and CDR2 YYNGEE come from the germline V gene. V trimming: 3 bases; J trimming: 7 bases; junction bases outside the gene matches: 8. This CDR3 is built from 15 residues. The CDR3 sequence is CASSGLAGGLEEQYF. DNA of the CDR3: TGTGCCAGCAGCGGTCTAGCGGGAGGGCTAGAAGAGCAGTACTTC. Combining the CDR3 with reference TRBV9 and TRBJ2-7 gives the whole variable domain DSGVTQTPKHLITATGQRVTLRCSPRSGDLSVYWYQQSLDQGLQFLIQYYNGEERAKGNILERFSAQQFPDLHSELNLSSLELGDSALYFCASSGLAGGLEEQYFGPGTRLTVT.

This clonotype was detected many times. The V call is TRBV28, the J call TRBJ1-2; a weak D match, TRBD1 (6 bases). The CDR3 has 15 residues. The germline V gene encodes CDR1 MDHEN and CDR2 SYDVKM. The V gene lost 5 bases and the J gene lost 4 bases, with 17 bases spanning the gap. For the CDR3, the DNA is TGTGCCAGCAGTCCCCCGGGAGGGGGTGGCTATGGCTACACCTTC. As protein: CASSPPGGGGYGYTF.

There are many counts of this clonotype. The chain is built from TRBV2 and TRBJ2-5; the D gene is possibly TRBD2 (6 bases). Germline-derived CDR1 and CDR2 are SNHLY and FYNNEI. V was shortened by 0 bases and J by 4 bases, with 18 bases between the two germline ends. This CDR3 comprises 17 residues. The CDR3 is CASSEALLGRSGETQYF. The CDR3 DNA follows: TGTGCCAGCAGTGAAGCGCTTCTAGGGAGGTCGGGAGAGACCCAGTACTTC. Looking up the rest from reference TRBV2 and TRBJ2-5 gives the full variable domain: EPEVTQTPSHQVTQMGQEVILRCVPISNHLYFYWYRQILGQKVEFLVSFYNNEISEKSEIFDDQFSVERPDGSNFTLKIRSTKLEDSAMYFCASSEALLGRSGETQYFGPGTRLLVL.

The rearrangement links TRBV7-3 to TRBJ1-1; D perhaps matches TRBD1 (6 bases). V lost 2 bases and J 4 bases, leaving 14 bases between the germline ends. Germline-derived CDR1 and CDR2 are SGHTA and FQGTGA. CDR3 length equals 15 residues. CDR3 DNA: TGTGCCAGCAGCTTAGGGGGTTTAGGGGGCACTGAAGCTTTCTTT. Translating it yields CASSLGGLGGTEAFF. Using reference TRBV7-3 and TRBJ1-1 for the parts outside the CDR3, the full variable domain is GAGVSQTPSNKVTEKGKYVELRCDPISGHTALYWYRQSLGQGPEFLIYFQGTGAADDSGLPNDRFFAVRPEGSVSTLKIQRTERGDSAVYLCASSLGGLGGTEAFFGQGTRLTVV.

This clonotype was counted at least ten times. This chain connects TRBV12-3 or TRBV12-4 to TRBJ2-7; D is uncertain. Trimming stripped 7 bases from V and 0 bases from J, with 13 bases between. There are 14 residues in the CDR3. DNA of the CDR3: TGTGCCAGCACCCCGGCCGAGAGCTCCTACGAGCAGTACTTC. Residues: CASTPAESSYEQYF.

This clonotype was recorded a few times. Possible read error: a much larger clone is one base away. J is TRBJ1-5 and V is TRBV2; TRBD1 aligns across 7 bases. The CDR3 covers 14 residues. V lost 6 bases and J lost 6; bases outside the gene matches: 8. Per the germline V gene, CDR1 is SNHLY and CDR2 is FYNNEI. The CDR3 sequence: CASRGAGGGQPQHF. The CDR3 coding sequence is TGTGCCAGCAGGGGGGCAGGGGGTGGTCAGCCCCAGCATTTT.

This clonotype was observed a handful of times. The chain employs TRBV9 and TRBJ2-1; 7 positions match TRBD2. With 0 bases clipped from V and 8 bases from J, the junction kept 5 bases outside the gene matches. CDR1 is SGDLS, CDR2 YYNGEE, per germline. CDR3 length: 14 amino acids. As DNA, the CDR3 is TGTGCCAGCAGCGTAGGGGGGAGGGTCGATGAGCAGTTCTTC. As protein: CASSVGGRVDEQFF.

V gene TRBV12-3 or TRBV12-4 combines with J gene TRBJ1-5; a weak D match, TRBD1 (5 bases). The CDR3 has 15 amino acids. V gave up 4 bases and J gave up 4 bases, with 14 bases separating them. The CDR3 DNA reads TGTGCCAGCAGTTCCGTGACAGTGGCTAATCAGCCCCAGCATTTT. This translates into CASSSVTVANQPQHF.

This clonotype has a count of ten or more. The rearrangement joins TRBV28 to TRBJ2-7; D is perhaps TRBD2 (6 bases). This CDR3 has 17 amino acids. Germline lookup yields CDR1 MDHEN and CDR2 SYDVKM. Deletions cut 3 bases from V and 1 base from J, with 19 bases between. Here the CDR3 reads CASSFNTWGVLSYEQYF. CDR3 DNA: TGTGCCAGCAGTTTCAACACGTGGGGGGTTTTATCCTACGAGCAGTACTTC.

This clonotype has a count of ten or more. The rearrangement joins TRBV6-2 or TRBV6-3 to TRBJ1-6, with TRBD1 matching over 7 bases. The CDR3 loop spans 15 amino acids. CDR1 is MNHEY, CDR2 SVGEGT, per germline. The trim removed 5 bases at V and 8 bases at J, leaving 9 bases unmatched. The CDR3 protein is CASSPRQGMDSPLHF. Written as DNA, the CDR3 is TGTGCCAGCAGTCCGAGACAGGGTATGGATTCACCCCTCCACTTT.

The chain is built from TRBV12-3 or TRBV12-4 and TRBJ2-1; D is ambiguous. The CDR3 totals 15 residues. Deletions cut 2 bases from V and 7 bases from J, with 15 bases between. The CDR3 region has the DNA TGTGCCAGCAGTTTACGTTTTGCGGTAGGGAATGAGCAGTTCTTC. Translating gives CASSLRFAVGNEQFF.

The genes are TRBV6-2 or TRBV6-3 and TRBJ2-3, with D tentatively TRBD2 (6 bases). Germline V lookup: CDR1 MNHEY, CDR2 SVGEGT. Trimming removed 6 bases at V and 4 bases at J, with 29 bases between. This CDR3 contains 19 residues. The CDR3 here is CASRARFFERGGAPDTQYF. DNA for the CDR3: TGTGCCAGCAGGGCCCGATTTTTTGAGAGAGGAGGGGCACCAGATACGCAGTATTTT.

In the case of this clonotype: Possible read error: a much larger clone is one base away. CDR3 sequence (DNA): TGTGCCAGCAGTTCAACAGGTTTTGATCAGCCCCAGCATTTT. Translation: CASSSTGFDQPQHF. V gene TRBV27 combines with J gene TRBJ1-5; D possibly corresponds to TRBD1 (5 bases). CDR1 MNHEY and CDR2 SMNVEV come from the germline V gene (reference sequence). The CDR3 length is 14 residues. Trimming left V 4 bases short and J 5 bases short, with 12 bases between.

The rearrangement joins TRBV6-2 or TRBV6-3 to TRBJ2-7; D remains unclear. V was cut by 0 bases and J by 3 bases, with 12 bases left in between. The germline CDR1 and CDR2 sequences are MNHEY and SVGEGT. The CDR3 covers 15 residues. Here the CDR3 DNA reads TGTGCCAGCAGTTACTCGTGGAAGAGTGACTACGAGCAGTACTTC. It specifies CASSYSWKSDYEQYF.

This clonotype was seen many times. V and J are TRBV27 and TRBJ2-7; perhaps TRBD2 as D (6 bases). Between the trimmed V and J ends, which lost 3 bases and 3 bases, there was a span of 15 bases. The CDR3 is made up of 15 amino acids. CDR1 is MNHEY, CDR2 SMNVEV, per germline (reference sequence). As DNA, the CDR3 is TGTGCCAGCAGTTTTAGTAGCAGCGGGCGCTACGAGCAGTACTTC. Encoded protein: CASSFSSSGRYEQYF.

This clonotype was recorded many times. V and J are TRBV5-1 and TRBJ1-2, with D tentatively TRBD1 (5 bases). The germline V gene encodes CDR1 SGHRS and CDR2 YFSETQ. The CDR3 is 15 residues long. The germline V and J ends were trimmed by 2 bases and 4 bases, with 15 bases remaining between them. The CDR3 DNA follows: TGCGCCAGCAGCTTAAGTGGGGCGCTTTCCTATGGCTACACCTTC. Translating gives CASSLSGALSYGYTF.

This clonotype was found many times. The V gene is TRBV18, the J gene TRBJ2-4; D is unresolved. This CDR3 spans 15 amino acids. With 3 bases removed from V and 0 bases from J, the gap between germline ends came to 9 bases. Germline CDR1 and CDR2: KGHSH and LQKENI. CDR3: CASSPLPLAKNIQYF. The CDR3 nucleotides read TGTGCCAGCTCACCTCTGCCGTTAGCCAAAAACATTCAGTACTTC.

This chain uses TRBV9 with TRBJ2-7; TRBD2 agrees at 11 bases. CDR1 is SGDLS, CDR2 YYNGEE, per germline. Losses at the gene ends were 0 bases for V and 7 bases for J; bases not matched to a gene: 18. This CDR3 region has 19 residues. CDR3 in amino acids: CASSVDQGASSGRKWEQYF. The CDR3 bases are TGTGCCAGCAGCGTAGATCAGGGGGCGTCTAGCGGGAGGAAGTGGGAGCAGTACTTC.

This clonotype was seen repeatedly, ten times or more. This sequence joins TRBV11-2 and TRBJ1-5; D possibly corresponds to TRBD1 (5 bases). V was cut by 10 bases and J by 3 bases, with 13 bases left in between. The length of the CDR3 is 13 residues. Per the germline V gene, CDR1 is SGHAT and CDR2 is FQNNGV. The CDR3 sequence: CATAKGPNQPQHF. The CDR3, as DNA: TGTGCCACGGCGAAGGGGCCCAATCAGCCCCAGCATTTT.

About this clonotype itself: A much larger clonotype is one base distant, so this may be a read error. The CDR3 does not close with the conserved phenylalanine or tryptophan, likely indicating a read error. The chain has TRBV30 and TRBJ2-1; D uncertain. Germline-derived CDR1 and CDR2 are GTSNPN and SVGIG (reference sequence). This CDR3 region has 15 residues. V lost 4 bases and J lost 0, with 13 bases in between. The CDR3 reads CAWTVGSSSYNEQFC. As DNA, the CDR3 is TGTGCCTGGACCGTGGGGTCCAGCTCCTACAATGAGCAGTTCTGC.

To note about this clonotype: Possible read error: a much larger clone is one base away. J is TRBJ1-1 and V is TRBV29-1; 7 nucleotides match TRBD1. V shed 4 bases, J shed 4 bases, and the junction held 6 bases outside the gene matches. The CDR3 has 13 residues. Germline CDR1 and CDR2: SQVTM and ANQGSEA. The CDR3 is CSVGSGQSTEAFF. The CDR3 DNA sequence: TGCAGCGTTGGCTCGGGACAGTCCACTGAAGCTTTCTTT.

The V and J genes are TRBV28 and TRBJ1-1, with a possible D match to TRBD1 (6 bases). The CDR3 contains 15 residues. The V gene lost 2 bases and the J gene lost 1 base, with 11 bases spanning the gap. CDR1 is MDHEN, CDR2 SYDVKM, per germline. The CDR3 nucleotides read TGTGCCAGCAGTTTAGGGGGGCTGTCGAACACTGAAGCTTTCTTT. Translated: CASSLGGLSNTEAFF.

The chain carries TRBV4-2 and TRBJ1-2; D is uncertain. Germline lookup yields CDR1 LGHNA and CDR2 YNFKEQ. This CDR3 region has 15 residues. Trimming removed 0 bases from V and 2 bases from J, with 10 bases in between. The CDR3 region is CASSQDLAQNYGYTF. The CDR3 region has the DNA TGTGCCAGCAGCCAAGATCTGGCCCAGAACTATGGCTACACCTTC.

In this sample, this clonotype turned up many times. The chain carries TRBV2 and TRBJ2-6, with TRBD1 matching 7 bases. In germline, CDR1 is SNHLY, CDR2 FYNNEI. The CDR3 is 18 residues long. V lost 8 bases and J lost 2; bases outside the gene matches: 15. CDR3 coding DNA: TGTGCCAGCCTCCCCTTTAAGGGGGCTGGAACTGGGGCCAACGTCCTGACTTTC. Protein: CASLPFKGAGTGANVLTF.